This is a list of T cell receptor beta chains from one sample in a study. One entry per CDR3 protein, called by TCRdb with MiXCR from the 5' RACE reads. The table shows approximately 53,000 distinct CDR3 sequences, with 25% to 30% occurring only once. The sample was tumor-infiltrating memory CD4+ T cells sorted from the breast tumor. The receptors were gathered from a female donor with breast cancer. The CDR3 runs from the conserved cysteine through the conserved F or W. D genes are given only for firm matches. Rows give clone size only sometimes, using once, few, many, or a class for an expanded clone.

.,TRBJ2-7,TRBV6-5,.,TGTGCCAGCAGTCCCCCGGTTGGGAACGAGCAGTACTTC,CASSPPVGNEQYF
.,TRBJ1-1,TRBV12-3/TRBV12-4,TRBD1,TGTGCCAGCAGTTTAAGGGTGTCAGGGGGCACTGAAGCTTTCTTT,CASSLRVSGGTEAFF
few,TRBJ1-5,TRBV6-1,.,TGTGCCAGCAGTGAACAGCCAACTCAGCCCCTGCATTTT,CASSEQPTQPLHF
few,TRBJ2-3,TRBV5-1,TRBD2,TGCGCCAGCAGCTTGACTAGCGGGAGAATGGATACGCAGTATTTT,CASSLTSGRMDTQYF
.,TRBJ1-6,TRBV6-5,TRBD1,TGTGCCAGCCAGGACAGGGACTCACCCCTCCACTTT,CASQDRDSPLHF
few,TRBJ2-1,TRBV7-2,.,TGTGCCAGCAGCTTTAGCCACGAGCAGTTCTTC,CASSFSHEQFF
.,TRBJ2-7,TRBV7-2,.,TGTGCCAGCAGCTACGACCCGATTGAAGGGTCCGAGCAGTACTTC,CASSYDPIEGSEQYF
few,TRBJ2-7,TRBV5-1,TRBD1,TGCGCCAGCAGCTTCGGACAGGCGGGTTACGAGCAGTACTTC,CASSFGQAGYEQYF
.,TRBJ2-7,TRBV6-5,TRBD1,TGTGCCAGCAGTCCCCAGGGGGCAGGCTACGAGCAGTACTTC,CASSPQGAGYEQYF
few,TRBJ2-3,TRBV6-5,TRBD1,TGTGCCAGCACCTTAAGGACAGGGACTCGGGATACGCAGTATTTT,CASTLRTGTRDTQYF
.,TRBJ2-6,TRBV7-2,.,TGTGCCAGCAGCTCCCTGGGGTCCGGGGCCAACGTCCTGACTTTC,CASSSLGSGANVLTF
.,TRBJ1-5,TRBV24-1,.,TGTGCCACCAGACAGGGCAGGGATCAGCCCCAGCATTTT,CATRQGRDQPQHF
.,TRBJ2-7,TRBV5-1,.,TGCGCCAGCAGCTTGTCAGGGGCTCGTTCCTACGAGCAGTACTTC,CASSLSGARSYEQYF
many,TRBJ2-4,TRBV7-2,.,TGTGCCAGCAGCTCTCCCTCCGCAGGGGCAGCCAAAAACATTCAGTACTTC,CASSSPSAGAAKNIQYF
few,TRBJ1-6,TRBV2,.,TGTGCCAGCAGTGAGCAGAGTATTCCCCTCCACTTT,CASSEQSIPLHF
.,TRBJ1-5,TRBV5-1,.,TGCGCCAGCAGCTTGGATGGGGCTAGCAATCAGCCCCAGCATTTT,CASSLDGASNQPQHF
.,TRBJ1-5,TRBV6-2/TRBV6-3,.,TGTGCCAGCAGTCCACTACAGGGTCAGGGGCAGCCCCAGCATTTT,CASSPLQGQGQPQHF
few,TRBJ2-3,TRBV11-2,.,TGTGCCAGCAGCTCTTCCAAATCCACAGATACGCAGTATTTT,CASSSSKSTDTQYF
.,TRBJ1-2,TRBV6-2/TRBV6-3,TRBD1,TGTGCCAGCAGTTCGTCACAGGGGGCGCAGAACTATGGCTACACCTTC,CASSSSQGAQNYGYTF
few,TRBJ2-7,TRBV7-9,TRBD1,TGTGCCAGCAGCTTAAGACAGGGCTACGAGCAGTACTTC,CASSLRQGYEQYF
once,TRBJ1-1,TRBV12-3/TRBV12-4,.,TGTGCCAGCAGTTTAGATTTTCTCCAGGGCGGGACTGAAGCTTTCTTT,CASSLDFLQGGTEAFF
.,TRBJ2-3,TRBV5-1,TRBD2,TGCGCCAGCAGCCCGGGATCGGGGGGAGGCACAGATACGCAGTATTTT,CASSPGSGGGTDTQYF
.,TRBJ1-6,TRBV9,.,TGTGCCAGCAGCGTAGAATCCGAGGGGTATTCACCCCTCCACTTT,CASSVESEGYSPLHF
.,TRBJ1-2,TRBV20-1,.,TGCAGTGCTAGAGATCTCCGACAGGTTAACTATGGCTACACCTTC,CSARDLRQVNYGYTF
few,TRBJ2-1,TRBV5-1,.,TGCGCCAGCAGCTTGGGGGCCGAGGGCAATGAGCAGTTCTTC,CASSLGAEGNEQFF
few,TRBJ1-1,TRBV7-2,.,TGTGCCAGCAGCCCATCCATGAACACTGAAGCTTTCTTT,CASSPSMNTEAFF
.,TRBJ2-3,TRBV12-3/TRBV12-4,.,TGTGCCAGCAGTTTAGCTCAGGCCTACACAAATACGCAGTATTTT,CASSLAQAYTNTQYF
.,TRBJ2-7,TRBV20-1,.,TGCAGTGCGAAACGGGACTACGAGCAGTACTTC,CSAKRDYEQYF
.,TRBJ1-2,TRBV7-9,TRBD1,TGTGCCAGCAGCTTAGCAGGGGGCGACTATGGCTACACCTTC,CASSLAGGDYGYTF
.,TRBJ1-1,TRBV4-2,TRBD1,TGTGCCAGCAGCCCGGCGGGGCGCGGGACAGTGAACACTGAAGCTTTCTTT,CASSPAGRGTVNTEAFF
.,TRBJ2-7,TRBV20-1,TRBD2,TGCAGTACGGGACTAGCAGGCGACGAGCAGTACTTC,CSTGLAGDEQYF
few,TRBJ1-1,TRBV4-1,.,TGCGCCAGCAGCCAGGACCGGGGCAGGGAGACTGAAGCTTTCTTT,CASSQDRGRETEAFF
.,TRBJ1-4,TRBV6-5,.,TGTGCCAGCAGACCCGGGGTCAACGAAAAACTGTTTTTT,CASRPGVNEKLFF
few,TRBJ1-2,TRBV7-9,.,TGTGCCAGCAGTTTAGCTGGGTCTTCGGGAAGCTATGGCTACACCTTC,CASSLAGSSGSYGYTF
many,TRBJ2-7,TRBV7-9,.,TGTGCCAGCAGCCCCTCGGGGGCCCAACACGAGCAGTACTTC,CASSPSGAQHEQYF
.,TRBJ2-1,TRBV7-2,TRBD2,TGTGCCAGCAGCTTACGGACTAGCGGAAGCTCCTACAATGAGCAGTTCTTC,CASSLRTSGSSYNEQFF
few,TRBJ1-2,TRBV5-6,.,TGTGCCAGCAGCTTCATAGGGCAGCTCTATGGCTACACCTTC,CASSFIGQLYGYTF
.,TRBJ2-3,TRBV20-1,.,TGCAGTGCTAGTCCAGGGGCAGATACGCAGTATTTT,CSASPGADTQYF
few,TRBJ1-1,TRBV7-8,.,TGTGCCAGCAGCTCCTCGCGTGTGGGGAAGAGCGGGACTGAAGCTTTCTTT,CASSSSRVGKSGTEAFF
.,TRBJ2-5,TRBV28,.,TGTGCCAGCAGTTCGGAGACCCAGTACTTC,CASSSETQYF